The 27 T cell receptor beta chains in this list originate from one sample, sequenced in a study of glioma-infiltrating T cells. Using RNA template, CDR3s of TCR alpha and beta were amplified with iRepertoire arm-PCR. TCRdb itself ran the multiplex PCR reads through MiXCR, one entry per CDR3 protein. The data contain about 89,000 distinct CDR3 sequences, roughly 23% of them singletons. The specimen was glioma tissue, nonneoplastic brain tissue, or PBMCs (not recorded which). The receptors stem from a human donor with low-grade glioma or glioblastoma, undergoing nonglioma brain surgery, or in good health (not recorded which).

This clonotype was observed once. V is TRBV7-9 and J is TRBJ2-3; D perhaps matches TRBD2 (6 bases). CDR3 size: 15 residues. The germline V gene encodes CDR1 SEHNR and CDR2 FQNEAQ (reference sequence). With 2 bases removed from V and 8 bases from J, the gap between germline ends came to 17 bases. The CDR3 DNA is TGTGCCAGCAGCTTACAAAGGCAACTAGCAGGTACGCAGTATTTT. This gives the protein CASSLQRQLAGTQYF.

V is TRBV4-1 and J is TRBJ2-7; 9 nucleotides line up with TRBD1. The CDR3 has 17 residues. Losses at the gene ends were 5 bases for V and 0 bases for J; bases not matched to a gene: 11. The germline V gene has CDR1 MGHRA and CDR2 YSYEKL. CDR3 in DNA: TGCGCCAGCAGCTGGGGGACAGGGTCCCTCAGCTCCTACGAGCAGTACTTC. This encodes CASSWGTGSLSSYEQYF.

This clonotype has a count of ten or more. The V gene is TRBV12-3 or TRBV12-4, the J gene TRBJ2-3; perhaps TRBD1 as D (6 bases). The CDR3 covers 16 residues. The ends were cut back, 6 bases at V and 2 bases at J, with 18 bases in the middle. The CDR3 DNA follows: TGTGCCAGCAGAGTAGGATCTGGACAGCTCACAGATACGCAGTATTTT. It specifies CASRVGSGQLTDTQYF.

This clonotype has ten or more counts. The chain uses TRBV12-3 or TRBV12-4 and TRBJ1-2, with TRBD1 identical over 10 bases. Trimming cost V 5 bases and J 6 bases; bases outside gene matches: 3. This CDR3 comprises 13 residues. CDR3 bases: TGTGCCAGCAGTCGACAGGGGGCAGATGGCTACACCTTC. Its protein is CASSRQGADGYTF.

This clonotype has ten or more counts. The genes are TRBV28 and TRBJ1-1; D perhaps matches TRBD1 (6 bases). Per the germline V gene, CDR1 is MDHEN and CDR2 is SYDVKM. Trimming took off 3 bases at V and 4 bases at J, with 27 bases between the two ends. The CDR3 covers 19 residues. CDR3 nucleotides: TGTGCCAGCAGTTTTGGCCCCATTTTGACAGGAGAAAGAGGCACTGAAGCTTTCTTT. Residues: CASSFGPILTGERGTEAFF.

This clonotype was recorded many times. The rearrangement links TRBV4-2 to TRBJ2-1; 13 bases match TRBD2. V lost 4 bases to trimming and J lost 7 bases; unmatched junction nucleotides: 10. This CDR3 has 17 amino acids. The germline gives CDR1 LGHNA, CDR2 YNFKEQ. CDR3 in amino acids: CASSPAQLAGGLNEQFF. The CDR3 DNA reads as TGTGCCAGCAGCCCCGCCCAACTAGCGGGAGGGTTGAATGAGCAGTTCTTC.

For this clonotype: A single base separates this from a much larger clone, so it may be a read error. The CDR3 does not close with the conserved phenylalanine or tryptophan, likely indicating a read error. V usage is TRBV12-3 or TRBV12-4 and J usage is TRBJ1-2, with D maybe TRBD1 (5 bases). V lost 3 bases, J lost 5 bases, and 16 bases lay in between. The CDR3 consists of 15 residues. CDR3 nucleotide sequence: TGTGCCAGCAGTTTGCGGGACGGAGACCTTTATGGCTACACCCTC. Residues: CASSLRDGDLYGYTL.

In this sample, this clonotype turned up many times. The chain couples TRBV6-1 to TRBJ2-7, with 10 bases identical to TRBD1. The germline V gene has CDR1 MNHNS and CDR2 SASEGT. V lost 5 bases, J lost 3 bases, and 16 bases stayed unmatched. This CDR3 is built from 18 residues. In DNA form, the CDR3 reads TGTGCCAGCAGTCCTCTTGGGGGGACAGGGGATTCCCTCTACGAGCAGTACTTC. It encodes CASSPLGGTGDSLYEQYF.

The chain combines TRBV14 with TRBJ1-4, with D possibly TRBD1 on 6 matching bases. The germline V gene has CDR1 SGHDN and CDR2 FVKESK. The V and J ends lost 0 bases and 5 bases respectively, with 16 bases between them. The CDR3 consists of 17 residues. The CDR3 coding sequence is TGTGCCAGCAGCCAAGATCGGGTCGGGGGGGCGAATGAAAAACTGTTTTTT. Translating gives CASSQDRVGGANEKLFF.

This chain links TRBV6-5 with TRBJ2-7; TRBD2 matches at 16 bases. The CDR3 spans 18 residues. The germline CDR1 and CDR2 sequences are MNHEY and SVGAGI. The J segment lost 4 bases and the V segment lost 5 bases, leaving 11 bases of the junction unmatched. The CDR3 sequence is CASSNFAPGLAGGYEQYF. DNA of the CDR3: TGTGCCAGCAGTAACTTTGCACCGGGACTAGCGGGAGGGTACGAGCAGTACTTC.

This chain links TRBV27 with TRBJ1-1; D is uncertain. CDR1 MNHEY and CDR2 SMNVEV come from the germline V gene (reference sequence). Trimming shortened V by 8 bases and J by 1 base, and 11 bases separated the two germline ends. This CDR3 has 13 amino acids. The CDR3 sequence: CASRLRQNTEAFF. CDR3 coding DNA: TGTGCCAGCCGACTAAGACAGAACACTGAAGCTTTCTTT.

This clonotype occurred a few times. The J gene is TRBJ2-3, the V gene TRBV12-3 or TRBV12-4; 14 bases agree with TRBD2. The CDR3 has 21 residues. With V trimmed by 3 bases and J by 0 bases, 14 bases remained unmatched. The CDR3 DNA sequence: TGTGCCAGCAGTTTTAGGGGACTAGCGGGAGAGCCTTTTGCTAGCACAGATACGCAGTATTTT. Encoded protein: CASSFRGLAGEPFASTDTQYF.

This clonotype was picked up many times. The rearrangement links TRBV12-3 or TRBV12-4 to TRBJ1-2; unclear D gene. The V and J ends lost 3 bases and 4 bases respectively, with 15 bases between them. CDR3 size: 15 residues. The CDR3 region is CASSLGILLIYGYTF. CDR3 coding DNA: TGTGCCAGCAGTTTGGGGATACTCCTTATCTATGGCTACACCTTC.

This clonotype was seen ten or more times. V and J are TRBV20-1 and TRBJ2-1, with 7 nucleotides matching TRBD2. The junction had 3 bases not matched to a gene; V was cut back by 4 bases and J by 9 bases. Per germline, CDR1 DFQATT and CDR2 SNEGSKA (reference sequence). The CDR3 sequence is 11 residues long. CDR3 in amino acids: CSATSGGEQFF. CDR3 sequence (DNA): TGCAGTGCTACCTCGGGGGGTGAGCAGTTCTTC.

Comments on this clonotype: No conserved phenylalanine or tryptophan is present at the end of the CDR3, so a read error is the likely explanation. CDR3 DNA: TGTGCCAGCAGTGACTCCGCTAGGGGCGCAGACACTGAAGCTTTCTCT. Translating it yields CASSDSARGADTEAFS. This sequence joins TRBV27 and TRBJ1-1; D may be TRBD1 (5 bases). The CDR3 loop spans 16 amino acids. The V gene lost 5 bases and the J gene lost 3 bases, with 19 bases spanning the gap. CDR1 is MNHEY, CDR2 SMNVEV, per germline (reference sequence).

This clonotype was recorded many times. This chain links TRBV20-1 with TRBJ1-2; 7 bases fit TRBD1. V lost 4 bases, J lost 4 bases, and 3 bases stayed unmatched. CDR3 length: 12 residues. Germline CDR1 DFQATT, CDR2 SNEGSKA (reference sequence). The CDR3 sequence: CSANRGTYGYTF. As DNA, the CDR3 is TGCAGTGCTAACAGGGGAACCTATGGCTACACCTTC.

The rearrangement links TRBV20-1 to TRBJ2-7; D gene uncertain. This CDR3 region has 15 residues. CDR1 DFQATT and CDR2 SNEGSKA come from the germline V gene (reference sequence). Trimming cost V 3 bases and J 3 bases, with 18 bases left between them. In nucleotides, the CDR3 is TGCAGTGCTAGGGGTACGAGGCAGCCCTACTACGAGCAGTACTTC. Its translation is CSARGTRQPYYEQYF.

In this sample, this clonotype turned up many times. The chain couples TRBV27 to TRBJ2-2, with D perhaps TRBD2 (5 bases). This CDR3 contains 15 residues. V was cut by 5 bases and J by 1 base, with 11 bases left in between. CDR1 MNHEY and CDR2 SMNVEV come from the germline V gene (reference sequence). CDR3: CASSPLGLNTGELFF. Written as DNA, the CDR3 is TGTGCCAGCAGTCCCCTTGGACTGAACACCGGGGAGCTGTTTTTT.

This clonotype has ten or more counts. The chain uses TRBV20-1 and TRBJ2-1; D may be TRBD2 (5 bases). Trimming shortened V by 1 base and J by 0 bases, and 16 bases separated the two germline ends. The CDR3 contains 17 residues. Germline CDR1 reads DFQATT; CDR2 reads SNEGSKA (reference sequence). In DNA, the CDR3 is TGCAGTGCTAGAGGAGGGTTGCGGACCCTCTCCTACAATGAGCAGTTCTTC. It encodes CSARGGLRTLSYNEQFF.

This clonotype showed up many times. The V and J genes are TRBV20-1 and TRBJ1-3; possibly TRBD1 for D (5 bases). V was cut by 3 bases and J by 4 bases, with 16 bases left in between. Germline V gives CDR1 DFQATT, CDR2 SNEGSKA (reference sequence). CDR3 length equals 15 residues. CDR3 residues: CSARTRGAGGNTIYF. CDR3 bases: TGCAGTGCTAGGACACGAGGGGCCGGCGGAAACACCATATATTTT.

This clonotype was detected many times. J is TRBJ2-1 and V is TRBV20-1, with 8 bases identical to TRBD2. Losses at the gene ends were 3 bases for V and 1 base for J; bases not matched to a gene: 2. Germline CDR1 and CDR2: DFQATT and SNEGSKA (reference sequence). CDR3 size: 14 residues. The CDR3 coding sequence is TGCAGTGCTAGGAAGCGGGGGTCCTACAATGAGCAGTTCTTC. Translating it yields CSARKRGSYNEQFF.

This clonotype occurred many times. This chain links TRBV4-1 with TRBJ2-3; 7 bases fit TRBD2. J gave up 2 bases and V 2 bases, and 1 base lay outside the gene matches. CDR3 length: 14 amino acids. Germline V gene sequence: CDR1 MGHRA, CDR2 YSYEKL. The CDR3 nucleotides are TGCGCCAGCAGCCAAAGCGGGGACACAGATACGCAGTATTTT. Amino acid sequence: CASSQSGDTDTQYF.

This clonotype occurred many times. This chain joins TRBV20-1 and TRBJ1-5; D not certain. The germline V and J ends were trimmed by 1 base and 5 bases, with 6 bases remaining between them. This CDR3 comprises 12 residues. Per the germline V gene, CDR1 is DFQATT and CDR2 is SNEGSKA (reference sequence). CDR3 DNA sequence: TGCAGTGCTAGAGTCCTTGATCAGCCCCAGCATTTT. Protein sequence: CSARVLDQPQHF.

This clonotype was counted at least ten times. The chain uses TRBV6-1 and TRBJ2-7, with D tentatively TRBD2 (6 bases). V lost 10 bases, J lost 2 bases, and 18 bases lay in between. The CDR3 totals 14 residues. Germline CDR1 and CDR2: MNHNS and SASEGT. CDR3 coding DNA: TGTGCCAACCCCCCCCGGGACTTAACCTACGAGCAGTACTTC. This sequence encodes CANPPRDLTYEQYF.

The chain has TRBV29-1 and TRBJ1-2; possible D gene TRBD1, 5 bases. Trimming shortened V by 4 bases and J by 1 base, and 10 bases separated the two germline ends. Looked up from germline, CDR1 is SQVTM and CDR2 is ANQGSEA. The CDR3 is 13 residues long. The CDR3 is CSVARQSNYGYTF. CDR3 DNA sequence: TGCAGCGTTGCCCGACAGAGTAACTATGGCTACACCTTC.

This clonotype was seen many times. This CDR3 is CSVESRGQSSYEQYF. The CDR3 DNA follows: TGCAGCGTTGAATCCAGAGGACAGAGCTCCTACGAGCAGTACTTC. This chain uses TRBV29-1 with TRBJ2-7, with D perhaps TRBD1 (6 bases). Germline CDR1 SQVTM, CDR2 ANQGSEA. The CDR3 contains 15 residues. Trimming left V 2 bases short and J 0 bases short, with 14 bases between.

This clonotype has just one count. A much larger clonotype is one base distant, so this may be a read error. V usage is TRBV27 and J usage is TRBJ1-5; D is uncertain. The CDR3 runs to 15 residues. Germline CDR1 MNHEY, CDR2 SMNVEV (reference sequence). With 6 bases removed from V and 5 bases from J, the gap between germline ends came to 17 bases. This chain's CDR3 is CASSRREGSDQPQHF. The CDR3 bases are TGTGCCAGCAGCCGCCGTGAGGGCAGCGATCAGCCCCAGCATTTT.